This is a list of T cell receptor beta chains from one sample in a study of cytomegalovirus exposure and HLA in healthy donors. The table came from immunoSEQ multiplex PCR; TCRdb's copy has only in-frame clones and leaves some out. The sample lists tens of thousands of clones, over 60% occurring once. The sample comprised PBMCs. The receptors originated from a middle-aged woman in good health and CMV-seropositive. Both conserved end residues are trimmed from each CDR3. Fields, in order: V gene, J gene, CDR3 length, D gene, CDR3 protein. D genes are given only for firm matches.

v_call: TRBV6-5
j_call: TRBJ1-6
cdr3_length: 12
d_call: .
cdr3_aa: ASSWDTRDSPLH

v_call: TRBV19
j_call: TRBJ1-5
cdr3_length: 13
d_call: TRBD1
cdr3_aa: ASSLGQGHNQPQH

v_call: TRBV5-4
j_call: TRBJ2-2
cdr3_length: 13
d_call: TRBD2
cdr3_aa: ASSFTSGNTGELF

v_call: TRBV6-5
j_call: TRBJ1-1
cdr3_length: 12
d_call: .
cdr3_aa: ASSYLGGSTEAF

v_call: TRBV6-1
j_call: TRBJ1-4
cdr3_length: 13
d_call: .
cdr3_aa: ASSRTASTNEKLF

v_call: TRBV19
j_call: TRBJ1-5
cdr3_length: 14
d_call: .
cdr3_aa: ASSGGGAVGNQPQH

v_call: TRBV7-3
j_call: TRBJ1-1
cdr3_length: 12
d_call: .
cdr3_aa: ASSPGQMNTEAF

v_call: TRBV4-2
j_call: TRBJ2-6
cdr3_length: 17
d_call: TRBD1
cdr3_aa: ASSQDRGQGGSGANVLT

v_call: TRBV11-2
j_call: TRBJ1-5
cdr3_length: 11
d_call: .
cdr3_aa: ASSSGMDQPQH

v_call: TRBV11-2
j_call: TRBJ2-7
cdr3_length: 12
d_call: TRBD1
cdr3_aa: ASSSGTGSYEQY

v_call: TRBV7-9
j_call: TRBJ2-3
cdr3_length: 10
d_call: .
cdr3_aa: ASSLGTDTQY

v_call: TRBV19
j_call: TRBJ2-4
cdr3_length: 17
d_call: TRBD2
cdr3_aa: ASSIGLAGASGSKNIQY

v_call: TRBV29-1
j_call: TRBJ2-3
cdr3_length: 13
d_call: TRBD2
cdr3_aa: SVEGTSVSTDTQY

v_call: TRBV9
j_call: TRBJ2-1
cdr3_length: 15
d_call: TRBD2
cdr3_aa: ASRRGTSGGFVGEQF

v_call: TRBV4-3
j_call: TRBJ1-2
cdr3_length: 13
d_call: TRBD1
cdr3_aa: ASSQGTGSNYGYT

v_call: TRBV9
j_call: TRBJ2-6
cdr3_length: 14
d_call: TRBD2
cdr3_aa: ASSAGGFSGANVLT

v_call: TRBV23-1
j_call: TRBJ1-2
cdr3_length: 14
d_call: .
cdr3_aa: ASSQSQRHVNYGYT

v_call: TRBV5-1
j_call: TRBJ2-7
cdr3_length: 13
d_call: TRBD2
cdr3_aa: ASSSSSGTFREQY

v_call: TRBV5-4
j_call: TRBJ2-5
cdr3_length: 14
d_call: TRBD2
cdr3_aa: ATRQGGGRAGETQY

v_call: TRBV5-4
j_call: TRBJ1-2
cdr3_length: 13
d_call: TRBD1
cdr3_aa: ASSLGGQGASGYT

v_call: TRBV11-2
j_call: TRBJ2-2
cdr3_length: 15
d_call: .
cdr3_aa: ASSLMSMLAGTGELF

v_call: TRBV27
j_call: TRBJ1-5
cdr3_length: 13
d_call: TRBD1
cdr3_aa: ASSLDNRGHQPQH

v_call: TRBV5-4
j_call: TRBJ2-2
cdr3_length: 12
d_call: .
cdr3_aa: ASRYGTGSGELF

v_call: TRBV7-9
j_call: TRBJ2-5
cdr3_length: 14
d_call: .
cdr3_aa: ASSSGTSPSGETQY

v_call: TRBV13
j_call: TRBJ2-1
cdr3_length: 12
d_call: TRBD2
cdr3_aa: ASSLVTSVGEQF

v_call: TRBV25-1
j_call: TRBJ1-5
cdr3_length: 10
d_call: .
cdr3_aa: ASREGNQPQH

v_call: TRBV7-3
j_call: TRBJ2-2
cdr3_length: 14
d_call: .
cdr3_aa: ASSPGQPANTGELF

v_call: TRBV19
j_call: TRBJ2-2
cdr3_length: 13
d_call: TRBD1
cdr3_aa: ASSPGQGRTGELF

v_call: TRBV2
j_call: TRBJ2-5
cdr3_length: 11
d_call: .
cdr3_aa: ASSADSTETQY

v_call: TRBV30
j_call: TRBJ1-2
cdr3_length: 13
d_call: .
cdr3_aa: AWRGSRRDYYGYT

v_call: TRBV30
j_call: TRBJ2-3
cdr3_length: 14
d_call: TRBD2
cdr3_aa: AWSPTSGGGRFTQY

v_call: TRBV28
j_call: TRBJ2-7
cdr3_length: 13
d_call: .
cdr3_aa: ASSPEDGSSYEQY

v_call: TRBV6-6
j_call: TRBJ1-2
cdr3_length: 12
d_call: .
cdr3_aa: ASSRQTGSGGYT

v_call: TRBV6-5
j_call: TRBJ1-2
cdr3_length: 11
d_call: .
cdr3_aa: ASSGRLGDGYT

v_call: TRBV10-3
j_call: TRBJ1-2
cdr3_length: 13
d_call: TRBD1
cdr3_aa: AITEGRGRTYGYT

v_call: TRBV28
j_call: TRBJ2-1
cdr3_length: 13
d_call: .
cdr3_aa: ASSFSAGIYNEQF

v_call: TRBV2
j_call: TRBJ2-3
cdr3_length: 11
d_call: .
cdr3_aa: ASSFGGTDTQY

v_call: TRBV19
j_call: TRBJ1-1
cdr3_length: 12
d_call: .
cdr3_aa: ASSIGTLTGEAF

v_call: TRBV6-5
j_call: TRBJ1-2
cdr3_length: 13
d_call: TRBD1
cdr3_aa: ASSHLTTGGHGYT

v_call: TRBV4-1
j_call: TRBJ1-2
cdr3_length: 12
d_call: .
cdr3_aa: ASSQVGTDYGYT

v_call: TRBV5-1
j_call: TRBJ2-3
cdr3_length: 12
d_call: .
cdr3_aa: ASSFYGSTDTQY

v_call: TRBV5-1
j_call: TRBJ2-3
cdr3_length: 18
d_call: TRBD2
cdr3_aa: ASSSSGSGILAGVVDTQY